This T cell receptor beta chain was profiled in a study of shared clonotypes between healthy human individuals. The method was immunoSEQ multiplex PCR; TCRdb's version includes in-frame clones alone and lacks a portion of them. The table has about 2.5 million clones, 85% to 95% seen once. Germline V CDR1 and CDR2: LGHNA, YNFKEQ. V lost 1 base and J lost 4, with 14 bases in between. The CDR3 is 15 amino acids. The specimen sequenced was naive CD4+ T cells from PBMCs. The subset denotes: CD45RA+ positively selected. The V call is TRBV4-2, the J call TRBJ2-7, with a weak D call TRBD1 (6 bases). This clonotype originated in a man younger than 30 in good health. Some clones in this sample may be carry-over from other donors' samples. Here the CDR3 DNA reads TGTGCCAGCAGCCAAGCTAGGGGGAGTGGGTACGAGCAGTACTTC. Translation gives CASSQARGSGYEQYF.